Listed here are 17 T cell receptor beta chains from one sample, sequenced in a study of cytomegalovirus exposure and HLA in healthy donors. PCR used 60 Vbeta primers and 13 Jbeta primers. The table came from immunoSEQ multiplex PCR; TCRdb's copy has only in-frame clones and leaves some out. The table records a few hundred thousand clones, roughly 70% of them present only once. The sequencing input was PBMCs. Every receptor here comes from a female donor in good health and CMV-seronegative.

The gene calls are TRBV6-1 and TRBJ1-2; D remains unclear. Germline loops: CDR1 MNHNS, CDR2 SASEGT. The CDR3 sequence is 14 residues long. With 2 bases removed from V and 2 bases from J, the gap between germline ends came to 9 bases. The CDR3 here is CASSELGRNYGYTF. DNA of the CDR3: TGTGCCAGCAGTGAACTAGGCAGAAACTATGGCTACACCTTC.

This sequence joins TRBV21-1 and TRBJ1-2; the D call TRBD1 from the table was never checked on the DNA. TRBV21-1 has pseudogene status. The CDR3 has 15 residues. The CDR3 loop reads CASSKGNRENYGYTF. Written as DNA, the CDR3 is TGTGCCAGCAGCAAAGGAAACAGGGAGAACTATGGCTACACCTTC.

The chain employs TRBV5-1 and TRBJ2-7, with 7 bases lining up with TRBD2. The CDR3 runs 14 residues. CDR1 and CDR2 (germline): SGHRS, YFSETQ. Losses at the gene ends were 4 bases for V and 2 bases for J; bases not matched to a gene: 6. The CDR3 protein is CASSTSGVPYEQYF. The DNA of the CDR3 is TGCGCCAGCAGCACGAGCGGGGTTCCCTACGAGCAGTACTTC.

The V and J genes are TRBV11-3 and TRBJ2-3, with D possibly matching TRBD2 (6 bases). The germline CDR1 and CDR2 sequences are SGHNT and YENEEA. The germline V and J ends were trimmed by 4 bases and 2 bases, with 16 bases remaining between them. This CDR3 has 16 amino acids. The CDR3 DNA reads as TGTGCCAGCAGCTATTGGACTAAAATTAACACAGATACGCAGTATTTT. It specifies CASSYWTKINTDTQYF.

The rearrangement joins TRBV7-9 to TRBJ1-2; no clear D. Germline V gene lookup returns CDR1 SEHNR and CDR2 FQNEAQ (reference sequence). The CDR3 runs to 14 residues. The V and J ends lost 1 base and 6 bases respectively, with 12 bases between them. The CDR3 here is CASSLEAAGNGYTF. Here the CDR3 DNA reads TGTGCCAGCAGCTTAGAGGCGGCGGGGAATGGCTACACCTTC.

The gene calls are TRBV7-9 and TRBJ1-1; D is unclear. Deletions cut 5 bases from V and 2 bases from J, with 15 bases between. CDR1 is SEHNR and CDR2 is FQNEAQ in the germline V gene (reference sequence). The CDR3 sequence is 15 residues long. In DNA, the CDR3 is TGTGCCAGCAGCGACCTGTGGCAGACTAACACTGAAGCTTTCTTT. Amino acid sequence: CASSDLWQTNTEAFF.

The chain employs TRBV2 and TRBJ2-5; TRBD2 agrees at 9 bases. The CDR3 spans 15 residues. Trimming cost V 2 bases and J 6 bases; bases outside gene matches: 7. The germline CDR1 and CDR2 sequences are SNHLY and FYNNEI. CDR3: CASSEWLAGPQTQYF. The CDR3 nucleotides read TGTGCCAGCAGTGAATGGCTAGCGGGACCCCAGACCCAGTACTTC. The whole variable domain, remainder taken from reference TRBV2 and TRBJ2-5, is EPEVTQTPSHQVTQMGQEVILRCVPISNHLYFYWYRQILGQKVEFLVSFYNNEISEKSEIFDDQFSVERPDGSNFTLKIRSTKLEDSAMYFCASSEWLAGPQTQYFGPGTRLLVL.

V and J are TRBV13 and TRBJ2-3, with D maybe TRBD2 (6 bases). The germline V gene encodes CDR1 PRHDT and CDR2 FYEKMQ (reference sequence). The length of the CDR3 is 15 residues. V lost 0 bases and J lost 2, with 9 bases in between. The CDR3 nucleotides read TGTGCCAGCAGCTTAGGGCGGGACTTCACAGATACGCAGTATTTT. Encoded protein: CASSLGRDFTDTQYF.

The rearrangement links TRBV7-2 to TRBJ2-7; TRBD2 aligns across 8 bases. The length of the CDR3 is 18 residues. The germline CDR1 and CDR2 sequences are SGHTA and FQGNSA. After removal of 2 bases from V and 2 bases from J, the junction contained 14 bases not matched to a gene. DNA of the CDR3: TGTGCCAGCAGCTTAATTGAGGGCGGGAGGAAGTACCCCTACGAGCAGTACTTC. Its translation: CASSLIEGGRKYPYEQYF.

This clone was counted between two and nine times. The genes are TRBV5-1 and TRBJ2-7; 10 positions match TRBD2. There are 16 residues in the CDR3. V gave up 1 base and J gave up 3 bases; unmatched junction bases: 7. Germline lookup yields CDR1 SGHRS and CDR2 YFSETQ. The CDR3 region is CASSLSGTSVSYEQYF. CDR3 coding DNA: TGCGCCAGCAGCTTGTCCGGGACTAGCGTGAGCTACGAGCAGTACTTC.

The rearrangement links TRBV6-5 to TRBJ2-1, with a weak D call TRBD2 (6 bases). The CDR3 runs 14 residues. The V gene's germline CDR1 is MNHEY and CDR2 SVGAGI. V dropped 2 bases and J dropped 7 bases, with 12 bases sitting between them. CDR3 loop: CASSYQGGGNEQFF. The CDR3 nucleotides read TGTGCCAGCAGTTACCAGGGAGGTGGGAATGAGCAGTTCTTC.

The genes are TRBV7-9 and TRBJ2-7, with 7 positions matching TRBD2. This CDR3 spans 13 amino acids. Germline CDR1 reads SEHNR; CDR2 reads FQNEAQ (reference sequence). V was pared by 5 bases and J by 7 bases, with 8 bases of the junction left unmatched. CDR3 residues: CASSILVGREQYF. CDR3 nucleotides: TGTGCCAGCAGCATCTTGGTCGGGAGGGAGCAGTACTTC.

This clone was seen a handful of times. J is TRBJ2-5 and V is TRBV30; the match to TRBD2 covers 9 bases. Germline V CDR1 and CDR2: GTSNPN, SVGIG (reference sequence). The CDR3 contains 17 residues. Trimming removed 1 base from V and 1 base from J; junction bases left unmatched: 10. CDR3 residues: CAWSGEWLAGIQETQYF. In DNA, the CDR3 is TGTGCCTGGAGTGGGGAATGGCTAGCGGGAATCCAAGAGACCCAGTACTTC.

The V call is TRBV10-2, the J call TRBJ2-7, with D unresolved. This CDR3 comprises 11 residues. Germline CDR1 WSHSY, CDR2 SAAADI. V lost 3 bases and J lost 6, with 6 bases in between. The CDR3 DNA reads TGCGCCAGCAGTGATCTTAGCGAGCAGTACTTC. Its translation is CASSDLSEQYF.

Only a few counts were recorded for this clone. The rearrangement uses TRBV2 and TRBJ1-5; D not certain. V dropped 2 bases and J dropped 4 bases, with 9 bases sitting between them. In germline, CDR1 is SNHLY, CDR2 FYNNEI. This CDR3 region has 14 residues. The CDR3 sequence: CASSENRANQPQHF. In DNA form, the CDR3 reads TGTGCCAGCAGTGAAAATCGCGCGAATCAGCCCCAGCATTTT.

V and J are TRBV11-3 and TRBJ2-1; tentative D call: TRBD1 (5 bases). Germline V CDR1 and CDR2: SGHNT, YENEEA. This CDR3 comprises 15 residues. V was pared by 5 bases and J by 0 bases, with 11 bases between. In DNA form, the CDR3 reads TGTGCCAGCAGCGCCAGACAGAGCTCCTACAATGAGCAGTTCTTC. This sequence encodes CASSARQSSYNEQFF.

The rearrangement uses TRBV13 and TRBJ2-4; 8 nucleotides line up with TRBD1. With V trimmed by 8 bases and J by 1 base, 7 bases remained unmatched. Germline values: CDR1 PRHDT, CDR2 FYEKMQ (reference sequence). The CDR3 runs to 15 residues. The CDR3 reads CASATRTGAKNIQYF. The CDR3 DNA reads as TGTGCCAGCGCGACCCGGACAGGGGCCAAAAACATTCAGTACTTC.